These 28 T cell receptor beta chains were all obtained from the same sample, sequenced in a study of beta chain features in type 1 diabetes. Expressed TCRB transcripts were sequenced because the entire RNA isolate underwent reverse transcription. Generated by immunoSEQ multiplex PCR, the TCRdb table keeps only in-frame clones and is missing some. Seen here are approximately 360,000 clones, roughly 12% observed once, and the top ten hold 0.0085% to 0.012%. Study-level points and caveats: Across all four CD4+ subsets, people with type 1 diabetes showed modestly shorter TCRB CDR3s.

The antigens these receptors bind are not known. The sample was naive CD4+ T cells from blood. Source of these receptors: a woman younger than 35 with type 1 diabetes.

This chain links TRBV5-1 with TRBJ1-1, with unresolved D. The germline V and J ends were trimmed by 4 bases and 1 base, with 11 bases remaining between them. CDR3 size: 14 residues. Germline CDR1 and CDR2: SGHRS and YFSETQ. The DNA of the CDR3 is TGCGCCAGCAGCCGTACACCTGGGAACACTGAAGCTTTCTTT. Its translation: CASSRTPGNTEAFF.

This clone was seen more than once but under ten times. The chain employs TRBV7-9 and TRBJ2-3; 7 bases map to TRBD1. The germline gives CDR1 SEHNR, CDR2 FQNEAQ (reference sequence). J lost 2 bases, V lost 8 bases, and 10 bases had no gene match. The CDR3 consists of 15 residues. The CDR3 DNA sequence: TGTGCCAGCGACGGACTGAGGGGGCCCACAGATACGCAGTATTTT. It yields the protein CASDGLRGPTDTQYF.

This clone was seen only a few times. The rearrangement uses TRBV6-5 and TRBJ2-1; D may be TRBD2 (6 bases). CDR1 and CDR2 (germline): MNHEY, SVGAGI. V lost 5 bases to trimming and J lost 10 bases, with 12 bases between them. CDR3 size: 12 residues. The CDR3: CASSQDYSEQFF. CDR3 sequence (DNA): TGTGCCAGCAGTCAGGACTATTCCGAGCAGTTCTTC.

The genes are TRBV5-1 and TRBJ1-2, with 7 positions matching TRBD1. CDR3 length equals 14 residues. V lost 0 bases and J lost 7; bases outside the gene matches: 6. Germline V gene lookup returns CDR1 SGHRS and CDR2 YFSETQ. DNA for the CDR3: TGCGCCAGCAGCTTGGAGGAGGGGGCGGTTGGCTACACCTTC. Translated: CASSLEEGAVGYTF.

V usage is TRBV4-1 and J usage is TRBJ2-3, with D unresolved. Trimming took off 0 bases at V and 0 bases at J, with 13 bases between the two ends. This CDR3 has 17 residues. Germline V lookup: CDR1 MGHRA, CDR2 YSYEKL. The DNA for the CDR3 is TGCGCCAGCAGCCAAGAGTCCCCAGAGGCTAGCACAGATACGCAGTATTTT. Translation gives CASSQESPEASTDTQYF.

There are a few counts of this clone. The chain joins TRBV5-1 to TRBJ1-6; 7 nucleotides align to TRBD1. CDR1 is SGHRS, CDR2 YFSETQ, per germline. V lost 5 bases and J lost 9; bases outside the gene matches: 8. The CDR3 contains 14 residues. CDR3 bases: TGCGCCAGCAGTCTCGGGACAGCAAGTTCACCCCTCCACTTT. It specifies CASSLGTASSPLHF.

The chain has TRBV27 and TRBJ1-6; no firm D call. The V end lost 6 bases, the J end lost 4 bases, and 10 bases lay between the germline ends. The CDR3 consists of 14 residues. Germline V gives CDR1 MNHEY, CDR2 SMNVEV (reference sequence). CDR3 bases: TGTGCCAGCAGGCGGACGGGATATAATTCACCCCTCCACTTT. This translates into CASRRTGYNSPLHF.

This clone was counted a few times. The rearrangement links TRBV7-2 to TRBJ2-7; TRBD2 agrees at 15 bases. V shed 1 base and J 6 bases; nucleotides not matched to a gene: 4. The CDR3 contains 16 residues. Germline V gives CDR1 SGHTA, CDR2 FQGNSA. This CDR3 reads CASSLGPGLAGGEQYF. DNA of the CDR3: TGTGCCAGCAGCTTAGGCCCGGGACTAGCGGGAGGCGAGCAGTACTTC.

The chain recombines TRBV7-9 with TRBJ2-1; 8 positions agree with TRBD2. After removal of 3 bases from V and 7 bases from J, the junction contained 11 bases not matched to a gene. This CDR3 has 16 amino acids. CDR1 is SEHNR and CDR2 is FQNEAQ in the germline V gene (reference sequence). Written as DNA, the CDR3 is TGTGCCAGCAGCTTCGGCCTTAGCGGGAATAGGAATGAGCAGTTCTTC. Translating gives CASSFGLSGNRNEQFF. Drawing the rest from reference TRBV7-9 and TRBJ2-1, the complete variable domain is DTGVSQNPRHKITKRGQNVTFRCDPISEHNRLYWYRQTLGQGPEFLTYFQNEAQLEKSRLLSDRFSAERPKGSFSTLEIQRTEQGDSAMYLCASSFGLSGNRNEQFFGPGTRLTVL.

The V gene is TRBV7-3, the J gene TRBJ1-2; 7 bases line up with TRBD1. The CDR3 loop spans 14 amino acids. Germline lookup yields CDR1 SGHTA and CDR2 FQGTGA. The J segment lost 8 bases and the V segment lost 4 bases, leaving 10 bases of the junction unmatched. For the CDR3, the DNA is TGTGCCAGCAGCTCCTCCCCCGACAGGGCAGGCTACACCTTC. This gives the protein CASSSSPDRAGYTF.

This clone was detected a few times. The chain employs TRBV7-6 and TRBJ2-3; TRBD1 matches at 7 bases. Germline CDR1 SGHVS, CDR2 FNYEAQ. CDR3 size: 13 residues. The V and J ends lost 5 bases and 4 bases, in that order; junction bases with no gene match: 3. CDR3 residues: CASSDRVPDTQYF. The CDR3 DNA sequence: TGTGCCAGCAGCGACAGGGTCCCAGATACGCAGTATTTT. The full variable domain, with the rest looked up from reference TRBV7-6 and TRBJ2-3, is GAGVSQSPRYKVTKRGQDVALRCDPISGHVSLYWYRQALGQGPEFLTYFNYEAQQDKSGLPNDRFSAERPEGSISTLTIQRTEQRDSAMYRCASSDRVPDTQYFGPGTRLTVL.

Remarks on this clone: The same CDR3 also results from other DNA sequences found in this sample. The V gene is TRBV5-1, the J gene TRBJ1-1, with a weak D call TRBD1 (5 bases). Deletions cut 0 bases from V and 3 bases from J, with 9 bases between. CDR3 size: 14 residues. Germline V gives CDR1 SGHRS, CDR2 YFSETQ. Here the CDR3 reads CASSLGGRDTEAFF. The CDR3 DNA is TGCGCCAGCAGCTTGGGGGGCAGGGACACTGAAGCTTTCTTT. Full variable domain (outside the CDR3, taken from reference TRBV5-1 and TRBJ1-1): KAGVTQTPRYLIKTRGQQVTLSCSPISGHRSVSWYQQTPGQGLQFLFEYFSETQRNKGNFPGRFSGRQFSNSRSEMNVSTLELGDSALYLCASSLGGRDTEAFFGQGTRLTVV.

A note on this clone: Additional DNA sequences in this sample encode the identical CDR3. The chain carries TRBV18 and TRBJ2-1, with TRBD2 identical over 7 bases. The CDR3 loop spans 13 amino acids. CDR1 and CDR2 from the germline V gene are KGHSH and LQKENI. Germline trimming cut 6 bases from V and 6 bases from J; bases unmatched to any gene: 5. CDR3 loop: CASSPGGSNEQFF. CDR3 nucleotide sequence: TGTGCCAGCTCCCCCGGGGGGAGCAATGAGCAGTTCTTC.

This sequence joins TRBV6-1 and TRBJ2-5, with 12 nucleotides matching TRBD1. Losses at the gene ends were 2 bases for V and 4 bases for J; bases not matched to a gene: 5. The CDR3 is 16 amino acids. Germline V gene lookup returns CDR1 MNHNS and CDR2 SASEGT. The CDR3 nucleotides are TGTGCCAGCAGTGAACCGGGACAGGGGGCAGGAGAGACCCAGTACTTC. Protein sequence: CASSEPGQGAGETQYF.

This clone showed up just a few times. The rearrangement joins TRBV7-3 to TRBJ2-2; D may be TRBD2 (5 bases). The germline V and J ends were trimmed by 5 bases and 1 base, with 11 bases remaining between them. CDR1 is SGHTA, CDR2 FQGTGA, per germline. The CDR3 consists of 15 residues. CDR3: CASSEGVMNTGELFF. The CDR3 DNA sequence: TGTGCCAGCAGCGAGGGAGTTATGAACACCGGGGAGCTGTTTTTT.

This rearrangement joins TRBV11-3 to TRBJ2-1; 7 bases map to TRBD1. CDR1 and CDR2 (germline): SGHNT, YENEEA. The CDR3 length is 18 residues. V lost 5 bases and J lost 0; bases outside the gene matches: 13. In DNA form, the CDR3 reads TGTGCCAGCAGCCCCCGTCCGACAGGGAAAGTCTCCTACAATGAGCAGTTCTTC. As protein: CASSPRPTGKVSYNEQFF.

The chain has TRBV6-6 and TRBJ2-4, with D possibly being TRBD2 (5 bases). CDR1 is MNHNY, CDR2 SVGAGI, per germline (reference sequence). Trimming stripped 10 bases from V and 3 bases from J, with 16 bases between. This CDR3 contains 14 residues. Here the CDR3 reads CAIQVGAGKNIQYF. CDR3 sequence (DNA): TGTGCCATCCAGGTGGGAGCCGGCAAAAACATTCAGTACTTC.

This clone has more than one count but fewer than ten. The CDR3 spells CASSQIPGTSSYEQYF. The CDR3 nucleotides read TGTGCCAGCTCACAGATTCCCGGGACAAGCTCCTACGAGCAGTACTTC. The V gene is TRBV18, the J gene TRBJ2-7; tentatively, D is TRBD1 (6 bases). The CDR3 is made up of 16 amino acids. Germline CDR1 is KGHSH and CDR2 is LQKENI. V was pared by 4 bases and J by 0 bases, with 16 bases between.

The gene calls are TRBV14 and TRBJ2-5, with D unclear. The CDR3 has 11 amino acids. The ends were cut back, 8 bases at V and 5 bases at J, with 9 bases in the middle. Germline CDR1 SGHDN, CDR2 FVKESK. The CDR3 DNA is TGTGCCAGCGAGCCGGGTGAGACCCAGTACTTC. Protein product: CASEPGETQYF.

The chain links TRBV7-6 to TRBJ1-1; a possible D gene is TRBD1 (6 bases). The V gene lost 0 bases and the J gene lost 0 bases, with 11 bases spanning the gap. The CDR3 is 16 amino acids. Looked up from germline, CDR1 is SGHVS and CDR2 is FNYEAQ. DNA of the CDR3: TGTGCCAGCAGCTTAGCGCCGGCAGGGGTGAACACTGAAGCTTTCTTT. This translates into CASSLAPAGVNTEAFF.

This clone was counted a few times. The chain recombines TRBV7-9 with TRBJ2-1, with 7 bases aligning to TRBD2. The CDR3 runs to 16 residues. CDR1 is SEHNR, CDR2 FQNEAQ, per germline (reference sequence). The DNA of the CDR3 is TGTCTACCGGGGCGGTTGGCGGGAGAATTCCACAATGAGCAGTTCTTC. Its translation is CLPGRLAGEFHNEQFF.

V and J are TRBV4-3 and TRBJ2-7, with 7 bases aligning to TRBD2. The CDR3 sequence is 15 residues long. Trimming at V came to 1 base and at J to 3 bases, leaving 6 bases not matched to a gene. The V gene's germline CDR1 is LGHNA and CDR2 YSLEER. The CDR3 reads CASSQGEGTVYEQYF. The CDR3 bases are TGCGCCAGCAGCCAAGGGGAGGGGACGGTCTACGAGCAGTACTTC.

CDR3 amino acids: CASSLGTGGFTDTQYF. In nucleotides, the CDR3 is TGTGCCAGCAGCTTAGGGACAGGGGGGTTCACAGATACGCAGTATTTT. J is TRBJ2-3 and V is TRBV7-2; TRBD1 matches at 10 bases. J was trimmed by 2 bases and V by 1 base; bases with no gene match: 3. The CDR3 consists of 16 residues. Germline V gene sequence: CDR1 SGHTA, CDR2 FQGNSA.

This clone has more than one count but fewer than ten. The genes are TRBV15 and TRBJ2-1; TRBD1 is a possible D gene (5 bases). The CDR3 is 11 residues long. The germline V gene encodes CDR1 LNHNV and CDR2 YYDKDF (reference sequence). V was shortened by 5 bases and J by 11 bases, with 10 bases between the two germline ends. CDR3 coding DNA: TGTGCCACCAGCGGGGCATTTCAGCAGTTCTTC. This gives the protein CATSGAFQQFF.

This clone has just a few counts. J is TRBJ2-2 and V is TRBV27; TRBD1 aligns across 9 bases. Per the germline V gene, CDR1 is MNHEY and CDR2 is SMNVEV (reference sequence). V lost 7 bases, J lost 5 bases, and 11 bases stayed unmatched. CDR3 length: 16 residues. The CDR3 region has the DNA TGTGCCAGCACCCGACTACAGGGGGCGGTTACCGGGGAGCTGTTTTTT. Amino acids: CASTRLQGAVTGELFF.

The V call is TRBV15, the J call TRBJ1-1; no firm D call. V dropped 4 bases and J dropped 3 bases, with 6 bases sitting between them. This CDR3 spans 12 amino acids. CDR1 is LNHNV and CDR2 is YYDKDF in the germline V gene (reference sequence). CDR3 region: CATSKRHTEAFF. CDR3 nucleotide sequence: TGTGCCACCAGCAAGAGGCACACTGAAGCTTTCTTT.

This sequence joins TRBV7-3 and TRBJ2-1; maybe TRBD2 (5 bases). This CDR3 region has 15 residues. CDR1 and CDR2 (germline): SGHTA, FQGTGA. V dropped 5 bases and J dropped 7 bases, with 18 bases sitting between them. In DNA form, the CDR3 reads TGTGCCAGCAGCACCTTTAAGCGGCCTCGGAATGAGCAGTTCTTC. Protein: CASSTFKRPRNEQFF.

Here the CDR3 reads CASTPLPAASYEQYF. For the CDR3, the DNA is TGTGCCAGTACCCCCCTGCCCGCGGCCTCCTACGAGCAGTACTTC. This chain connects TRBV19 to TRBJ2-7, with D unresolved. Germline V lookup: CDR1 LNHDA, CDR2 SQIVND (reference sequence). Deletions cut 7 bases from V and 0 bases from J, with 16 bases between. CDR3 size: 15 residues.